This T cell receptor beta chain derives from a study of blood T cell repertoires in COVID-19. Using immunoSEQ multiplex PCR, the repertoire was profiled, and TCRdb retains in-frame clones only, with some absent. The table lists over 200,000 clones, 70% to 90% of them singletons, with about 14% in the top ten. The study recruited people aged roughly 18 to 100 years across about 25 US areas. Germline V gene sequence: CDR1 SNHLY, CDR2 FYNNEI. This CDR3 is built from 13 residues. Trimming at V came to 5 bases and at J to 7 bases, leaving 5 bases not matched to a gene. The sequenced sample was PBMCs or T cells enriched from blood (not recorded which). This sequence originates from a man between 18 and 35 years old who had recovered from COVID-19. J is TRBJ1-2 and V is TRBV2, with TRBD1 matching 9 bases. The DNA of the CDR3 is TGTGCCAGCAGTCGGACAGGGGCGTTTGGCTACACCTTC. Its translation is CASSRTGAFGYTF.